The entry that follows covers one T cell receptor (beta chain) sequence. Its antigen remains unknown. The sample is drawn from a study of Tregs in tolerant kidney transplant recipients. Study-wide findings and caveats: Tregs expanded with activated donor B cells seemed most donor-specific.

The V gene's germline CDR1 is MNHNY and CDR2 SVGAGI (reference sequence). J was trimmed by 13 bases and V by 2 bases; bases with no gene match: 11. The length of the CDR3 is 15 residues. Assay used: immunoSEQ multiplex PCR; TCRdb lists only in-frame clones, some missing. There are roughly 49,000 clones in the sample; about 89% occur only once, and 0.7% lies in the top ten. This receptor was identified in a human donor in good health. The rearrangement joins TRBV6-6 to TRBJ1-6, with 7 bases identical to TRBD1. Sequencing used Tregs from blood. CDR3 residues: CASSYVPGGFTPLHF. CDR3 nucleotides: TGTGCCAGCAGTTACGTCCCAGGGGGATTCACCCCCCTCCACTTT.